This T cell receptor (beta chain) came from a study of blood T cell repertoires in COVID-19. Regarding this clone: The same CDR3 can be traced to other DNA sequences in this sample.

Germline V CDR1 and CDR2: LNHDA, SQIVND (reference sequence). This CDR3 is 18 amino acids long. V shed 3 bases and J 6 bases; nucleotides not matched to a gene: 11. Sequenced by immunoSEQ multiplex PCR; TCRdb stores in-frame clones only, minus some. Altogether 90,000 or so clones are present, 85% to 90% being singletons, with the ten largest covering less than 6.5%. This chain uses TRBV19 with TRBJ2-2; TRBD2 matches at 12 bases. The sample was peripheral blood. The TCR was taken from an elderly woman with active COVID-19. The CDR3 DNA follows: TGTGCCAGTAGTATGGGACTAGCGGGCGGGCGGGGCGCCGGGGAGCTGTTTTTT. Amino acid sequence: CASSMGLAGGRGAGELFF.